What follows describes a single TCR beta chain. Antigen specificity is unknown. The sample comes from a study of PD-1 blockade in classical Hodgkin lymphoma. On the study more broadly: Intravenous delivery of nivolumab at 3 mg/kg to patients occurred every 2 weeks.

This CDR3 has 16 residues. General study results and limits: In newly diagnosed patients, baseline TCR diversity was reportedly below that of healthy donors. By C4D1, CD4+ diversity increased significantly, especially in complete responders.

Time point noted: cycle 4 day 1 (C4D1), after more than 5 weeks of nivolumab. Each patient relapsed following autologous stem cell transplantation, and prior brentuximab vedotin exposure differed. Progressive disease, partial response or complete response was each patient's best response. Sequencing used immunoSEQ multiplex PCR; TCRdb keeps in-frame clones, though not all of them. The data contain approximately 52,000 clones, about 89% of them singletons. This receptor was taken from a human donor with classical Hodgkin lymphoma. This material consisted of peripheral blood mononuclear cells (PBMCs), taken before the fourth cycle of nivolumab. The chain has TRBV21-1 and TRBJ1-5. TRBV21-1 is classified as a pseudogene. This CDR3 is CASSKVGRDGNQPQHF. DNA for the CDR3: TGTGCCAGCAGCAAAGTGGGCAGGGACGGCAATCAGCCCCAGCATTTT.